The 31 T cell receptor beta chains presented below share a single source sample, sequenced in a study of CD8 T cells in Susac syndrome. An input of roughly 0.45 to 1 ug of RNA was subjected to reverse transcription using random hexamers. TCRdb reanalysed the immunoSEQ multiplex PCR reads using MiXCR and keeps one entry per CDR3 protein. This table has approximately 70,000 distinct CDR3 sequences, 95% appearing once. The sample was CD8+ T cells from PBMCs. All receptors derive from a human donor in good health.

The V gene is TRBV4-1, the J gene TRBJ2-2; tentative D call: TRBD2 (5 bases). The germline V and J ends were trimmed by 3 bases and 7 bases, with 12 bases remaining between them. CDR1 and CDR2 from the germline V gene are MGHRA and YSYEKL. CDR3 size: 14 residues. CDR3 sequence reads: CASSQVGVDGELFF. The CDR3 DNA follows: TGCGCCAGCAGCCAGGTCGGGGTGGACGGGGAGCTGTTTTTT.

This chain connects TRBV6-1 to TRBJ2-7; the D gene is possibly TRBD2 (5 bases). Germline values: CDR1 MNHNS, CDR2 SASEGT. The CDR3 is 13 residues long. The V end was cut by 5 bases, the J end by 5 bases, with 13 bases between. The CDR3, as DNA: TGTGCCAGCAGTCCTAGTCGGGAACACGAGCAGTACTTC. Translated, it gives CASSPSREHEQYF.

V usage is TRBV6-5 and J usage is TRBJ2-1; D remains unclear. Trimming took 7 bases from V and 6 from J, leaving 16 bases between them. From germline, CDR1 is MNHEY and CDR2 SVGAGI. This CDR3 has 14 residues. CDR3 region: CASTPRNSINEQFF. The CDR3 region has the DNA TGTGCCAGCACCCCACGGAACTCGATCAATGAGCAGTTCTTC.

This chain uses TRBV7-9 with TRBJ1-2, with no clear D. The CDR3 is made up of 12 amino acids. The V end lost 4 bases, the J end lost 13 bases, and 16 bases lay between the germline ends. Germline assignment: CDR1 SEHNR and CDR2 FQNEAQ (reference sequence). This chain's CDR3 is CASSYQTPLSTF. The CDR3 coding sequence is TGTGCCAGCAGCTACCAGACACCTTTAAGCACCTTC.

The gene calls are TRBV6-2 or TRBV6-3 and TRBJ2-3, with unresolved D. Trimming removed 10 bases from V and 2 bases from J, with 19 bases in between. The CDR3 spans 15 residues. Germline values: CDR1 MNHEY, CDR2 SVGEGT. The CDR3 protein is CATLNGRWDTDTQYF. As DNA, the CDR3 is TGTGCCACCCTGAACGGTAGATGGGACACAGATACGCAGTATTTT.

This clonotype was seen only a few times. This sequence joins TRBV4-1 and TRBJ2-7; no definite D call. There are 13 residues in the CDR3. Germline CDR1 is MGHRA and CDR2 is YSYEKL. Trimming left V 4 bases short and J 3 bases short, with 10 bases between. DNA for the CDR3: TGCGCCAGCAGCCTGGGTCCAAACTACGAGCAGTACTTC. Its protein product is CASSLGPNYEQYF.

The CDR3 DNA is TGCGCCAGCAGCCCCCGAGGCCCCGTCAATGAGCAGTTCTTC. Protein product: CASSPRGPVNEQFF. The J gene is TRBJ2-1, the V gene TRBV4-3; D is undetermined. Trimming removed 4 bases from V and 6 bases from J, with 13 bases in between. The CDR3 consists of 14 residues. In germline, CDR1 is LGHNA, CDR2 YSLEER.

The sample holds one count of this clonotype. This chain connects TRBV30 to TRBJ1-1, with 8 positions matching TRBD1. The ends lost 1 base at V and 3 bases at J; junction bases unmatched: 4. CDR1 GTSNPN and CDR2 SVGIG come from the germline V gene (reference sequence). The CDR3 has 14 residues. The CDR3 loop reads CAWSGTGIDTEAFF. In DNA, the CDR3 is TGTGCCTGGAGTGGGACAGGGATAGACACTGAAGCTTTCTTT.

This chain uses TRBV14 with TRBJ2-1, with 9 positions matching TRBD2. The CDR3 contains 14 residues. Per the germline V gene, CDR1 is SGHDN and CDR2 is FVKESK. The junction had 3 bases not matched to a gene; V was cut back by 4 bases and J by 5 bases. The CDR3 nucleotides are TGTGCCAGCAGCCTAGGACTAGCGCACAATGAGCAGTTCTTC. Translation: CASSLGLAHNEQFF.

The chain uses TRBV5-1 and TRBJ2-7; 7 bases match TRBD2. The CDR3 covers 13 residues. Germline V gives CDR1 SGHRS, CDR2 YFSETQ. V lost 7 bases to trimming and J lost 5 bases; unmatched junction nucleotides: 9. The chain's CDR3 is CASCSLGGNEQYF. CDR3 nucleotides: TGCGCCAGCTGTTCACTGGGGGGGAACGAGCAGTACTTC.

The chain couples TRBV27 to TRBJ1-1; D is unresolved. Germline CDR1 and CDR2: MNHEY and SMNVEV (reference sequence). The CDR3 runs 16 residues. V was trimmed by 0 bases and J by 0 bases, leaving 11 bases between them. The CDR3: CASSLSMAGVNTEAFF. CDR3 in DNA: TGTGCCAGCAGTTTATCGATGGCAGGAGTGAACACTGAAGCTTTCTTT.

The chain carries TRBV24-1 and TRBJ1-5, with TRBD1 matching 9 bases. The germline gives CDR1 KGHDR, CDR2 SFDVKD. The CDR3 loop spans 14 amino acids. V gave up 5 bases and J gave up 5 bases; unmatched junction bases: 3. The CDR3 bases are TGTGCCACCAGTGCGGACAGGGGATATCAGCCCCAGCATTTT. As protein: CATSADRGYQPQHF.

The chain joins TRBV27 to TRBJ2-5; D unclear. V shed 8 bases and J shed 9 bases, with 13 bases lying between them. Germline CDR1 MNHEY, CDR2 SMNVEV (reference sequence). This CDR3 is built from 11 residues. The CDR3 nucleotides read TGTGCCAGCGGGCCATCCTTCCCCCAGTACTTC. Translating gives CASGPSFPQYF.

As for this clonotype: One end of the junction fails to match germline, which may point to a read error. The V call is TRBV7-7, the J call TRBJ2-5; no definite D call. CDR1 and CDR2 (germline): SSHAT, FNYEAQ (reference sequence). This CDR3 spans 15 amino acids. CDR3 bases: TGTGCTAGCAGTCCTGTTAACTCGATCCAAGAGACCCAGTACTTC. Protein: CASSPVNSIQETQYF.

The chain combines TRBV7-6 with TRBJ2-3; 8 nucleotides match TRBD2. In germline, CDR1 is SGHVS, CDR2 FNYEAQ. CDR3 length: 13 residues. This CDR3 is CATRGGGTDTQYF. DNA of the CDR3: TGTGCTACACGGGGGGGAGGCACAGATACGCAGTATTTT.

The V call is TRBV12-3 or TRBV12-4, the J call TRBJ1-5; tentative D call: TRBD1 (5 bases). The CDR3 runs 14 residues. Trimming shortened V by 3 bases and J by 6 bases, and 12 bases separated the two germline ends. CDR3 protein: CASSFGQGGQPQHF. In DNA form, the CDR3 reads TGTGCCAGCAGTTTCGGCCAGGGCGGTCAGCCCCAGCATTTT.

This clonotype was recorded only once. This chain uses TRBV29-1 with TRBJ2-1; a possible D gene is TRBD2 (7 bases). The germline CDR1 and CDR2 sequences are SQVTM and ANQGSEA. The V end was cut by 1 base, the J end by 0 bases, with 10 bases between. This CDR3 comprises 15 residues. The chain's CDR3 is CSVEGGGGSYNEQFF. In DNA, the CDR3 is TGCAGCGTTGAAGGAGGGGGGGGCTCCTACAATGAGCAGTTCTTC.

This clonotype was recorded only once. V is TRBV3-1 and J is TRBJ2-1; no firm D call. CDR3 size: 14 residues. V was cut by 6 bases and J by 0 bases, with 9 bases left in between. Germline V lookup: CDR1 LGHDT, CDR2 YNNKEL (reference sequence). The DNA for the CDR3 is TGTGCCAGCAGGGCGGAGACCTCCTACAATGAGCAGTTCTTC. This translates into CASRAETSYNEQFF.

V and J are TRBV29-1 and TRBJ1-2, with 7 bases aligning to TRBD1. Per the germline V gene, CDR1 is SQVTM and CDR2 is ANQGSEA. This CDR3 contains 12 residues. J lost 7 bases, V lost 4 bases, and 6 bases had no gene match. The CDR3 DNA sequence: TGCAGCGTTGTAATAGGGGGCAGTGGCTACACCTTC. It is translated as CSVVIGGSGYTF.

CDR3 in amino acids: CSALPLGQINTEAFF. CDR3 sequence (DNA): TGCAGTGCCCTCCCACTCGGACAGATTAACACTGAAGCTTTCTTT. V gene TRBV20-1 combines with J gene TRBJ1-1, with D possibly matching TRBD1 (6 bases). Germline assignment: CDR1 DFQATT and CDR2 SNEGSKA (reference sequence). The CDR3 consists of 15 residues. Deletions cut 6 bases from V and 2 bases from J, with 19 bases between.

CDR3 loop: CASSFSGGGQETQYF. In DNA form, the CDR3 reads TGTGCCAGCAGCTTCAGCGGGGGGGGCCAAGAGACCCAGTACTTC. The rearrangement joins TRBV7-3 to TRBJ2-5; TRBD2 agrees at 10 bases. This CDR3 has 15 residues. Germline V gives CDR1 SGHTA, CDR2 FQGTGA. V gave up 3 bases and J gave up 1 base; unmatched junction bases: 2.

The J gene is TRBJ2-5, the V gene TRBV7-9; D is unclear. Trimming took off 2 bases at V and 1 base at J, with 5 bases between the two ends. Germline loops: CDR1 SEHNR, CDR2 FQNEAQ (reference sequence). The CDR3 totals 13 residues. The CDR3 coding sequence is TGTGCCAGCAGCTTAATGCTCCAAGAGACCCAGTACTTC. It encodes CASSLMLQETQYF.

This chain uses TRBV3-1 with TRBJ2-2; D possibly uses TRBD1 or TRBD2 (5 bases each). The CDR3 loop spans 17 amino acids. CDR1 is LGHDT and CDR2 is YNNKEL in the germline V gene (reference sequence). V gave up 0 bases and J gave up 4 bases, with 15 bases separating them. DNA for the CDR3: TGTGCCAGCAGCCAAGATCCACGAGGGCAGGGCACCGGGGAGCTGTTTTTT. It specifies CASSQDPRGQGTGELFF. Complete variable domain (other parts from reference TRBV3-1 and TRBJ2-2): DTAVSQTPKYLVTQMGNDKSIKCEQNLGHDTMYWYKQDSKKFLKIMFSYNNKELIINETVPNRFSPKSPDKAHLNLHINSLELGDSAVYFCASSQDPRGQGTGELFFGEGSRLTVL.

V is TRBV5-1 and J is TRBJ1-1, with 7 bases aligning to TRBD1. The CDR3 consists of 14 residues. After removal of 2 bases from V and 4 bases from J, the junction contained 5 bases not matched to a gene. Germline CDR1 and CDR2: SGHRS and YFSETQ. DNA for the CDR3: TGCGCCAGCAGCTTCAGGGGGATAGGCACTGAAGCTTTCTTT. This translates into CASSFRGIGTEAFF.

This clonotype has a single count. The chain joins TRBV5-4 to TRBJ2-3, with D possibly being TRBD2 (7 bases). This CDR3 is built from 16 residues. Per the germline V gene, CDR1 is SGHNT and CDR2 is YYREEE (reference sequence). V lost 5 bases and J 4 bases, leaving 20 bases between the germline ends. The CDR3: CASRPLAGAPADTQYF. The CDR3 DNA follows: TGTGCCAGCAGACCCTTGGCGGGGGCCCCAGCAGATACGCAGTATTTT.

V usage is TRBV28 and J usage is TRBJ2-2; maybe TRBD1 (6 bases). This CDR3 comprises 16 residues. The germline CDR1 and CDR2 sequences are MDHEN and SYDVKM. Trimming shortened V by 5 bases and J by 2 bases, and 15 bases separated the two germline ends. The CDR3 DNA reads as TGTGCCAGCAGTCCCCTGCAGGGGCCCAACACCGGGGAGCTGTTTTTT. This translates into CASSPLQGPNTGELFF.

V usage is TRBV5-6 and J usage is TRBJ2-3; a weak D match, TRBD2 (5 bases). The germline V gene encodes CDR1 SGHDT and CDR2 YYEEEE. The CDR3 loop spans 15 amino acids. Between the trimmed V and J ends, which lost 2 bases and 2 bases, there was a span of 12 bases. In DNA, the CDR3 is TGTGCCAGCAGCTTCCAGCGGAGAGACACAGATACGCAGTATTTT. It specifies CASSFQRRDTDTQYF.

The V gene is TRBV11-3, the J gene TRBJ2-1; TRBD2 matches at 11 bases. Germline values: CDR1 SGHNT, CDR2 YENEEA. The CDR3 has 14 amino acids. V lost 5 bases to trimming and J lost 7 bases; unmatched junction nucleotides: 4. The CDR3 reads CASSLSGGGNEQFF. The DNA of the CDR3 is TGTGCCAGCAGCCTTAGCGGGGGGGGAAATGAGCAGTTCTTC.

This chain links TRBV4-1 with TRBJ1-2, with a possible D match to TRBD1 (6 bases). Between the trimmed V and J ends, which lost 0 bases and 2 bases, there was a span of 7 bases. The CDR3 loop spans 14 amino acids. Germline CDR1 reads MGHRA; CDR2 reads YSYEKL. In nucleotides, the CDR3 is TGCGCCAGCAGCCAAGATCAGGGGAACTATGGCTACACCTTC. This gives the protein CASSQDQGNYGYTF.

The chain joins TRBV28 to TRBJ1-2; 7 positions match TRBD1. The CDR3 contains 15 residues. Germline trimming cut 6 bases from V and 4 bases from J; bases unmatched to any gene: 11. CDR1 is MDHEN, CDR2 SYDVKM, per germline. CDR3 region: CASSPAIEGAYGYTF. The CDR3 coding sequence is TGTGCCAGCAGCCCCGCGATTGAGGGGGCCTATGGCTACACCTTC.

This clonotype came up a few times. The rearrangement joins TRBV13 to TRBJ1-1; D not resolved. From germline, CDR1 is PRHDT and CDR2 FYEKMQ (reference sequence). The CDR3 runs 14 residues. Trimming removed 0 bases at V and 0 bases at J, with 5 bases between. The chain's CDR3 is CASSLGGMNTEAFF. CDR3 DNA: TGTGCCAGCAGCTTAGGGGGTATGAACACTGAAGCTTTCTTT.